Sequencing of this T cell receptor beta chain was carried out in a study of cytomegalovirus exposure and HLA in healthy donors. 60 Vbeta and 13 Jbeta primers were used in PCR. Only in-frame clones appear in the TCRdb table, and some are missing; sequencing was by immunoSEQ multiplex PCR. In total, the table holds 50,000 to 75,000 clones. The CDR3 loop spans 14 amino acids. Germline V lookup: CDR1 LNHDA, CDR2 SQIVND (reference sequence). V was clipped by 8 bases and J by 6 bases, with 20 bases between them. The V gene is TRBV19, the J gene TRBJ2-7; the D gene is possibly TRBD2 (6 bases). This receptor was obtained from a woman between 18 and 30 years old in good health and CMV-seronegative. The sequenced material came from PBMCs. In nucleotides, the CDR3 is TGTGCCAGTTCTGATGGAGGGGAAGAGTTCGAGCAGTACTTC. Amino acid sequence: CASSDGGEEFEQYF.